What follows are 9 T cell receptor beta chains derived from one specimen sequenced in a study of human T cells and chemical hapten exposure. MiXCR, applied by TCRdb to the RACE reads, yields one record per CDR3 protein. This table holds 70,000 to 100,000 distinct CDR3 sequences, roughly 7.6% found once. Time point reported: patch test 1, 2 weeks after DPC sensitization. Treatment indicated: therapeutic diphenylcyclopropenone sensitization with weekly scalp DPC. This specimen was whole blood, taken in connection with sensitization to the hapten diphenylcyclopropenone (DPC). Receptors originate from a woman under 40 with alopecia areata. Some clones in this sample may be carry-over from other donors' samples.

This clonotype was observed many times. The gene calls are TRBV20-1 and TRBJ1-4; tentatively, D is TRBD1 (5 bases). The V end lost 0 bases, the J end lost 7 bases, and 18 bases lay between the germline ends. In germline, CDR1 is DFQATT, CDR2 SNEGSKA (reference sequence). The CDR3 totals 16 residues. CDR3 amino acids: CSARERSGRRTEKLFF. In DNA, the CDR3 is TGCAGTGCTAGAGAACGTTCGGGACGCCGCACTGAAAAACTGTTTTTT.

With regard to this clonotype: A much larger clone lies one base from this, so it may be a read error. The rearrangement uses TRBV29-1 and TRBJ1-1; TRBD1 might be the D (6 bases). This CDR3 region has 13 residues. The V end lost 4 bases, the J end lost 3 bases, and 12 bases lay between the germline ends. CDR1 and CDR2 from the germline V gene are SQVTM and ANQGSEA. CDR3 coding DNA: TGCAGCGTTGGACAGGCGGAGGACACTGAAGCTTTCTTT. This sequence encodes CSVGQAEDTEAFF.

This clonotype was observed a handful of times. This chain links TRBV28 with TRBJ1-5, with TRBD1 matching over 10 bases. Germline CDR1 is MDHEN and CDR2 is SYDVKM. The CDR3 runs to 16 residues. After removal of 3 bases from V and 7 bases from J, the junction contained 9 bases not matched to a gene. CDR3 protein: CASSFVSGTGVQPQHF. DNA for the CDR3: TGTGCCAGCAGTTTCGTTAGCGGGACAGGGGTCCAGCCCCAGCATTTT. Filled out from reference TRBV28 and TRBJ1-5, the complete variable domain reads DVKVTQSSRYLVKRTGEKVFLECVQDMDHENMFWYRQDPGLGLRLIYFSYDVKMKEKGDIPEGYSVSREKKERFSLILESASTNQTSMYLCASSFVSGTGVQPQHFGDGTRLSIL.

Ten or more counts support this clonotype. The J gene is TRBJ2-1, the V gene TRBV10-3; TRBD1 matches 8 bases. Unmatched junction bases numbered 9, after V lost 10 bases and J lost 1 base. This CDR3 has 15 amino acids. Germline V CDR1 and CDR2: ENHRY, SYGVKD. In nucleotides, the CDR3 is TGTGCCAGTTCGGGACAGGTTAGATCCTACAATGAGCAGTTCTTC. Its translation: CASSGQVRSYNEQFF.

This clonotype has ten or more counts. The chain is built from TRBV6-6 and TRBJ2-7; D perhaps matches TRBD2 (6 bases). The CDR3 sequence is 11 residues long. Germline CDR1 reads MNHNY; CDR2 reads SVGAGI (reference sequence). The V end was cut by 7 bases, the J end by 3 bases, with 7 bases between. CDR3: CASTGGYEQYF. CDR3 DNA: TGTGCCAGCACCGGGGGCTACGAGCAGTACTTC.

The gene calls are TRBV7-9 and TRBJ2-3; unclear D gene. Germline CDR1 reads SEHNR; CDR2 reads FQNEAQ (reference sequence). V lost 6 bases, J lost 6 bases, and 13 bases lay in between. The CDR3 is 13 residues long. The DNA for the CDR3 is TGTGCCAGCAGACCGGACGTAGACGATACGCAGTATTTT. The encoded protein is CASRPDVDDTQYF.

This clonotype was observed many times. V usage is TRBV20-1 and J usage is TRBJ1-4; D is unresolved. Trimming took 1 base from V and 0 from J, leaving 6 bases between them. This CDR3 contains 14 residues. Germline V gene data show CDR1 as DFQATT and CDR2 as SNEGSKA (reference sequence). Here the CDR3 reads CSARVGTTNEKLFF. The CDR3 nucleotides read TGCAGTGCTAGAGTAGGGACAACTAATGAAAAACTGTTTTTT.

DNA for the CDR3: TGTGCCAGCAGCCAAGACTCCTATAATTCACCCCTCCACTTT. Translated, it gives CASSQDSYNSPLHF. This sequence joins TRBV4-2 and TRBJ1-6, with no clear D. Germline values: CDR1 LGHNA, CDR2 YNFKEQ. V lost 0 bases, J lost 0 bases, and 0 bases lay in between. This CDR3 region has 14 residues.

CDR3 DNA: TGTGCCAGCAGGCAGGGGAATCAGCCCCAGCATTTT. This gives the protein CASRQGNQPQHF. The chain carries TRBV7-9 and TRBJ1-5; weak D call: TRBD1 (6 bases). V was cut by 6 bases and J by 4 bases, with 7 bases left in between. The CDR3 has 12 residues. Germline CDR1 is SEHNR and CDR2 is FQNEAQ (reference sequence).